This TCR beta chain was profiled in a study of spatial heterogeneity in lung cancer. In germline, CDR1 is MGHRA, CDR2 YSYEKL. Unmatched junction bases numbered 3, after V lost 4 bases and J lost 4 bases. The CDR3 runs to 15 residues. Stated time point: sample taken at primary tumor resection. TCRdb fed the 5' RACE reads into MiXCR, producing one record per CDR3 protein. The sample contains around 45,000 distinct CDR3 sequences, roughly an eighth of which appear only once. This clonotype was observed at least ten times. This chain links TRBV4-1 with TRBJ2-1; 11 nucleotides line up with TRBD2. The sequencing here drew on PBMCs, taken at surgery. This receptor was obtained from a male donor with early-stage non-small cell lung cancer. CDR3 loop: CASSPTSGEYNEQFF. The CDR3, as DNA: TGCGCCAGCAGCCCGACTAGCGGGGAATACAATGAGCAGTTCTTC.